This entry features one TCR beta chain sequence. The table came from immunoSEQ multiplex PCR; TCRdb's copy has only in-frame clones and leaves some out. The table shows roughly 80,000 clones, with about nine tenths occurring only once. This specimen comes from a study of control samples from healthy donors and cancer patients. Trimming cost V 5 bases and J 11 bases, with 18 bases left between them. The CDR3 consists of 13 residues. The rearrangement uses TRBV12-3 or TRBV12-4 and TRBJ1-1; D call uncertain. The sequenced sample was blood. This TCR was sampled from a man over 45 in good health. In DNA, the CDR3 is TGTGCCAGCAGTCCAGACTGGACCGATGGGGCTTTCTTT. Encoded protein: CASSPDWTDGAFF.